The 3 T cell receptor beta chains in this list originate from one sample, sequenced in a study of radiation and T cells in renal cell carcinoma. TCRdb's copy holds only in-frame clones and misses some; the assay was immunoSEQ multiplex PCR. The sample lists 20,000 to 30,000 clones, 58% seen once, with approximately 23% in the top ten. Stated treatment: treatment-naive control, cytoreductive nephrectomy. Sequences were derived from tumor tissue, sampled from a patient whose treatment was nephrectomy without radiotherapy. These receptors all stem from a man in his forties with renal cell carcinoma.

This chain joins TRBV5-1 and TRBJ1-4; 7 positions agree with TRBD1. From germline, CDR1 is SGHRS and CDR2 YFSETQ. The CDR3 extends over 15 amino acids. J lost 6 bases, V lost 4 bases, and 9 bases had no gene match. Written as DNA, the CDR3 is TGCGCCAGCAGCCATTCGGGGACAGCAGATGAAAAACTGTTTTTT. This codes for CASSHSGTADEKLFF.

The V gene is TRBV30, the J gene TRBJ2-7, with TRBD2 matching over 8 bases. V was pared by 3 bases and J by 2 bases, with 12 bases of the junction left unmatched. There are 16 residues in the CDR3. The germline CDR1 and CDR2 sequences are GTSNPN and SVGIG (reference sequence). The CDR3 region is CAWSGGGRPRTYEQYF. Written as DNA, the CDR3 is TGTGCCTGGAGCGGGGGGGGCAGGCCGAGGACCTACGAGCAGTACTTC.

This clone was seen a few times. The chain employs TRBV4-1 and TRBJ1-6; D is undetermined. V was pared by 0 bases and J by 7 bases, with 7 bases between. CDR1 is MGHRA, CDR2 YSYEKL, per germline. This CDR3 is 14 amino acids long. The CDR3 DNA is TGCGCCAGCAGCCAAGAGGCCGGGAATTCACCCCTCCACTTT. This gives the protein CASSQEAGNSPLHF.